The clone carrying this TCR beta chain was found many times. Its antigen is not identified. This record belongs to a study of T cell repertoires in cytomegalovirus infection. Study at large: Both CMV infection and a matching HLA type were indicated by public TCR beta signatures.

Regarding the study as a whole: HLA-C-restricted TCR beta clonotypes specific for CMV led the ex vivo response. The study identified carriers of CMV plus the relevant HLA from cumulative public TCR beta family frequency.

TCRdb reanalysed the reads using MiXCR and keeps one entry per CDR3 protein. The sample yields approximately 250,000 distinct CDR3 sequences, roughly 9% seen once. This TCR was sampled from a human donor in good health (CMV status not recorded). Some clones in this sample may be carry-over from other donors' samples. The sample was PBMCs.

CDR3 protein: CASSLREVGTQYF. CDR3 coding DNA: TGTGCCAGCAGCTTAAGGGAGGTTGGGACCCAGTACTTC. The chain has TRBV7-2 and TRBJ2-5, with a possible D match to TRBD2 (6 bases). CDR1 is SGHTA, CDR2 FQGNSA, per germline. V lost 2 bases and J lost 7, with 11 bases in between. CDR3 length: 13 residues.